This T cell receptor (beta chain) was identified in a study of molecular identifiers for immune sequencing clone quantification. V trimming: 3 bases; J trimming: 5 bases; junction bases outside the gene matches: 6. This CDR3 has 14 residues. This clonotype was detected many times. Each CDR3 protein gets one entry after TCRdb re-called the PCR reads with MiXCR. The table shows 38,000 or so distinct CDR3 sequences, with about 18% occurring only once. The receptor comes from a human donor in good health. Some libraries in this study had Jurkat cell RNA spiked in. Sequencing was performed on naive CD8+ T cells from blood, with Jurkat cell RNA spiked in. Subset in this sample: FACS-sorted CD8+CD4-CCR7+CD45RA+ naive T cells. V usage is TRBV12-3 or TRBV12-4 and J usage is TRBJ2-7, with 8 bases aligning to TRBD2. The CDR3 DNA follows: TGTGCCAGCAGTTTGGTCGGGAGGGTAGACGAGCAGTACTTC. Its protein is CASSLVGRVDEQYF.